This TCR beta chain is from a study of control samples from healthy donors and cancer patients. Clones were read by immunoSEQ multiplex PCR, and TCRdb kept only the in-frame ones, dropping some. The table lists about 140,000 clones, just under 95% of them singletons. This clone was found once. The CDR3 runs 15 residues. Germline-derived CDR1 and CDR2 are SGHVS and FQNEAQ. The ends were cut back, 3 bases at V and 10 bases at J, with 19 bases in the middle. The V and J genes are TRBV7-8 and TRBJ2-1; D may be TRBD2 (6 bases). Material for sequencing was blood. The sequence derives from a man aged 25 to 45 in good health. CDR3 protein: CASSFSLAEHLEQFF. CDR3 in DNA: TGTGCCAGCAGCTTCTCCTTAGCGGAACACCTCGAGCAGTTCTTC.